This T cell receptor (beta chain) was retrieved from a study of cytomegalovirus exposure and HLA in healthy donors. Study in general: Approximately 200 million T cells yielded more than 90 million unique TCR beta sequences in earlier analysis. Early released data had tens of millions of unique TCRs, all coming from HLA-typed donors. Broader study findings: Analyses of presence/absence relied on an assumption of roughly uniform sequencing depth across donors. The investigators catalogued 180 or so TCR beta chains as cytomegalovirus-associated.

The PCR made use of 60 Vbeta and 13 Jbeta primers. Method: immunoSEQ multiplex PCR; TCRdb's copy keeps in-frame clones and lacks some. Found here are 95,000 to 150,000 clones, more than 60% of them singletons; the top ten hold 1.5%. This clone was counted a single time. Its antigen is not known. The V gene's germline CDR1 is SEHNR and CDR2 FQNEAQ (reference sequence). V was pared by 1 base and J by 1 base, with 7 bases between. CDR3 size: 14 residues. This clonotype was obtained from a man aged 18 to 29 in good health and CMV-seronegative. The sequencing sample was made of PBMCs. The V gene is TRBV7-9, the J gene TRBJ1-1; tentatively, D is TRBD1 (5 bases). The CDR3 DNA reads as TGTGCCAGCAGCTTAGAGACAGAGAACACTGAAGCTTTCTTT. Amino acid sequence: CASSLETENTEAFF. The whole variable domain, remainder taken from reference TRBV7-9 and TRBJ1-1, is DTGVSQNPRHKITKRGQNVTFRCDPISEHNRLYWYRQTLGQGPEFLTYFQNEAQLEKSRLLSDRFSAERPKGSFSTLEIQRTEQGDSAMYLCASSLETENTEAFFGQGTRLTVV.